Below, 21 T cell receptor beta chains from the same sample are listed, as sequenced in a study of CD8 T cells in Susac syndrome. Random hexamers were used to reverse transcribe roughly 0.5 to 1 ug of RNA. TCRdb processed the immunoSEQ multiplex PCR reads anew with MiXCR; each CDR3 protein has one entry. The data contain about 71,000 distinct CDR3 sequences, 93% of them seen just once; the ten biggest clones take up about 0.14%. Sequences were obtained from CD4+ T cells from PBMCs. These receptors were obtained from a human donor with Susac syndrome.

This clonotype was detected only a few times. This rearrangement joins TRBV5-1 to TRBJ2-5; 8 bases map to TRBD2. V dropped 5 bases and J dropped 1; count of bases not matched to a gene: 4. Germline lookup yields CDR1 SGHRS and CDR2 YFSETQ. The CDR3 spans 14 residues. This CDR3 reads CASRPAGGQETQYF. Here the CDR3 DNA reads TGCGCCAGCAGGCCCGCGGGGGGCCAAGAGACCCAGTACTTC.

The CDR3 sequence is CASSPEFGVGNQPQHF. The CDR3 DNA reads TGTGCCAGCAGCCCAGAGTTCGGGGTTGGCAATCAGCCCCAGCATTTT. The V call is TRBV3-1, the J call TRBJ1-5; D gene ambiguous. The CDR3 has 16 residues. V was clipped by 4 bases and J by 2 bases, with 15 bases between them. Germline assignment: CDR1 LGHDT and CDR2 YNNKEL (reference sequence).

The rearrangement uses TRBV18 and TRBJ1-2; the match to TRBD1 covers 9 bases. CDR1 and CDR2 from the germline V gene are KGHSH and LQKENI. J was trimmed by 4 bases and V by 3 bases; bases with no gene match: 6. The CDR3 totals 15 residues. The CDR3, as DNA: TGTGCCAGCTCACCCCGGGACAGGGACAGCTATGGCTACACCTTC. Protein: CASSPRDRDSYGYTF.

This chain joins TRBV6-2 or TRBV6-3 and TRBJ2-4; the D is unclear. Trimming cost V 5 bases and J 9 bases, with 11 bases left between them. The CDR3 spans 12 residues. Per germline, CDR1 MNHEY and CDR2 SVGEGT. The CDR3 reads CASSKGKGIQYF. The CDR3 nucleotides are TGTGCCAGCAGTAAGGGCAAAGGCATTCAGTACTTC.

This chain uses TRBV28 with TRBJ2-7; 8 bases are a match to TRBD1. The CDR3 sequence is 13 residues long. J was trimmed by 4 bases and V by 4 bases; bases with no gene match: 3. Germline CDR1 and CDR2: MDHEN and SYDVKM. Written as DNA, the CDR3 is TGTGCCAGCAGTTGGACAGGGAAGTACGAGCAGTACTTC. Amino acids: CASSWTGKYEQYF. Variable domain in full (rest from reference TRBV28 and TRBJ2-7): DVKVTQSSRYLVKRTGEKVFLECVQDMDHENMFWYRQDPGLGLRLIYFSYDVKMKEKGDIPEGYSVSREKKERFSLILESASTNQTSMYLCASSWTGKYEQYFGPGTRLTVT.

The CDR3: CASSPGAHNEQFF. CDR3 DNA sequence: TGTGCCAGCAGTCCAGGGGCCCACAATGAGCAGTTCTTC. The chain has TRBV6-2 or TRBV6-3 and TRBJ2-1; maybe TRBD1 (6 bases). The germline CDR1 and CDR2 sequences are MNHEY and SVGEGT. This CDR3 contains 13 residues. Trimming left V 5 bases short and J 5 bases short, with 10 bases between.

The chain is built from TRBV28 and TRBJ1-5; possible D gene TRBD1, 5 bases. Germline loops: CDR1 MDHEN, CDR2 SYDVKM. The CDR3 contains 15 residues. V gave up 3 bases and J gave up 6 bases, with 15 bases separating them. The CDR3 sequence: CASSFWGWEGQPQHF. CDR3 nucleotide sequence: TGTGCCAGCAGTTTCTGGGGGTGGGAGGGTCAGCCCCAGCATTTT. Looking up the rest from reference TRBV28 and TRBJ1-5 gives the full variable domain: DVKVTQSSRYLVKRTGEKVFLECVQDMDHENMFWYRQDPGLGLRLIYFSYDVKMKEKGDIPEGYSVSREKKERFSLILESASTNQTSMYLCASSFWGWEGQPQHFGDGTRLSIL.

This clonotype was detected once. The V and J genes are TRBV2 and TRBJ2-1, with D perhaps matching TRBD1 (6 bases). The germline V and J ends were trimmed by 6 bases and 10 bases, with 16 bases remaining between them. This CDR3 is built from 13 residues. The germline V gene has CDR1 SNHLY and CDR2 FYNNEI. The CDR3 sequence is CASRGDIYGEQFF. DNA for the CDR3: TGTGCCAGCAGGGGGGACATCTATGGGGAGCAGTTCTTC.

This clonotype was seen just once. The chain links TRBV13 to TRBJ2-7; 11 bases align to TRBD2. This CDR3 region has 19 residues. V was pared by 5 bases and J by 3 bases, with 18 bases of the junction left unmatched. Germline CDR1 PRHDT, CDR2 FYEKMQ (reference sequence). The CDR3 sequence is CASSTHSGGAPSLVYEQYF. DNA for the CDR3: TGTGCCAGCAGCACCCATAGCGGGGGGGCCCCTTCGTTAGTCTACGAGCAGTACTTC.

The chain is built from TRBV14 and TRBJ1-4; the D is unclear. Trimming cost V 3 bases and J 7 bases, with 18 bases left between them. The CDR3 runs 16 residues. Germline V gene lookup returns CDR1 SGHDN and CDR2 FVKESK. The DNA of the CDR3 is TGTGCCAGCAGCCACTACCGGCGGGTTTGGGGTGAAAAACTGTTTTTT. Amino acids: CASSHYRRVWGEKLFF.

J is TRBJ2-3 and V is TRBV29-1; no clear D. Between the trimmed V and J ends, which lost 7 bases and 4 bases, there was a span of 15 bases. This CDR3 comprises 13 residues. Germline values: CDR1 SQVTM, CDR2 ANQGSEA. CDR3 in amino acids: CSAQTNAADTQYF. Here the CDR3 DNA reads TGCAGCGCGCAGACAAACGCGGCAGATACGCAGTATTTT.

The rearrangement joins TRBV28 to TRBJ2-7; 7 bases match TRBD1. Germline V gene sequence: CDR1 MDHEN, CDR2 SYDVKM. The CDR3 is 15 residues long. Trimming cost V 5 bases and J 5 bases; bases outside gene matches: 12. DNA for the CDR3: TGTGCCAGCAGTACAACGTGGGACAGCGGCGACGAGCAGTACTTC. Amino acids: CASSTTWDSGDEQYF.

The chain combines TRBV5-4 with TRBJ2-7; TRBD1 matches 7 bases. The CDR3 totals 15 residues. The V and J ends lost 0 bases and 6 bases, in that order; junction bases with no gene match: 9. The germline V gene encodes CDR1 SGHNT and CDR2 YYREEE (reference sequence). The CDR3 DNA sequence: TGTGCCAGCAGCTTGGATGCGACAGGGTTCTTCGAGCAGTACTTC. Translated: CASSLDATGFFEQYF.

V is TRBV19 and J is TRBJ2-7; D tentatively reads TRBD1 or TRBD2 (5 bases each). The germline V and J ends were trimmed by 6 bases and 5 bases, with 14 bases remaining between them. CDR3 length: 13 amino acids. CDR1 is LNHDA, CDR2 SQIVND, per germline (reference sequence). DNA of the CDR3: TGTGCCAGTAGATCGGGGTCAGGGAACGAGCAGTACTTC. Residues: CASRSGSGNEQYF.

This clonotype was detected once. The CDR3 coding sequence is TGTGCCAGCTCACCCGATTCTGGGACGAGTAGGCAGCCCCAGCATTTT. Amino acids: CASSPDSGTSRQPQHF. The chain is built from TRBV18 and TRBJ1-5, with D perhaps matching TRBD1 (5 bases). The CDR3 length is 16 residues. Germline lookup yields CDR1 KGHSH and CDR2 LQKENI. The V gene lost 3 bases and the J gene lost 7 bases, with 19 bases spanning the gap. Full variable domain (rest looked up from reference TRBV18 and TRBJ1-5): NAGVMQNPRHLVRRRGQEARLRCSPMKGHSHVYWYRQLPEEGLKFMVYLQKENIIDESGMPKERFSAEFPKEGPSILRIQQVVRGDSAAYFCASSPDSGTSRQPQHFGDGTRLSIL.

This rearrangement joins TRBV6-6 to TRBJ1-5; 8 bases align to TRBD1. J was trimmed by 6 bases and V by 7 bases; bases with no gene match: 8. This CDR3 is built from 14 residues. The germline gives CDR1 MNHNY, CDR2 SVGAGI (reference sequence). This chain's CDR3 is CASTMTGVGQPQHF. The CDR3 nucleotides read TGTGCCAGCACCATGACAGGGGTAGGTCAGCCCCAGCATTTT.

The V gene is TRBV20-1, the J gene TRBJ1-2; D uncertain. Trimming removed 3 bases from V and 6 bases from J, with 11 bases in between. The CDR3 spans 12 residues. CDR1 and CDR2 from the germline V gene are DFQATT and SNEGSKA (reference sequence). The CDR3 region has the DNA TGCAGTGCTAGTCGGGGTGTGGATGGCTACACCTTC. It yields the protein CSASRGVDGYTF.

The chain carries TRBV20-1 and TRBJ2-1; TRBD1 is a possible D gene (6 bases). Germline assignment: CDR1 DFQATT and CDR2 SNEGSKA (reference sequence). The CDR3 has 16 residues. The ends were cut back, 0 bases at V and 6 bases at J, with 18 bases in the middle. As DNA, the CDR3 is TGCAGTGCTAGAGATGGTAGAACAGGGATTTTCAATGAGCAGTTCTTC. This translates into CSARDGRTGIFNEQFF.

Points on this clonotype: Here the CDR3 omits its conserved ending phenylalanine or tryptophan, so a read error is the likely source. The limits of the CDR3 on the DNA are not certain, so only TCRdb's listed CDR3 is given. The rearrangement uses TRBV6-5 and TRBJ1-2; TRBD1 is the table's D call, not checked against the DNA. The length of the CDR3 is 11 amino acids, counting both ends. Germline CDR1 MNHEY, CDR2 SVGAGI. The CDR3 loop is CASSDGGSFGL.

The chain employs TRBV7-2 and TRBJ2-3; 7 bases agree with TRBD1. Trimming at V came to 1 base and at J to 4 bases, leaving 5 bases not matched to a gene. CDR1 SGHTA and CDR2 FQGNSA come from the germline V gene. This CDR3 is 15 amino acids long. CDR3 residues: CASSLDRGRADTQYF. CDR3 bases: TGTGCCAGCAGCTTAGACAGGGGAAGGGCAGATACGCAGTATTTT.

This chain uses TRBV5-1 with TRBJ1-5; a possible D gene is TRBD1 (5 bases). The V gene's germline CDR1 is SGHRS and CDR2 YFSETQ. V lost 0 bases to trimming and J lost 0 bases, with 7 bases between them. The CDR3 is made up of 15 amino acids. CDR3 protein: CASSLEGDSNQPQHF. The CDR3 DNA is TGCGCCAGCAGCTTGGAAGGGGATAGCAATCAGCCCCAGCATTTT.